The 9 T cell receptor beta chains below come from one sample, sequenced in a study of metastatic and nonmetastatic thyroid tumors. The entire patient cohort was treatment-naive prior to thyroid surgery. Via MiXCR, TCRdb re-called the PCR reads. The profile shows approximately 9,000 clones, roughly 30% of them singletons. Sequenced sample: adjacent normal tissue. The receptor source for this set is a female donor with papillary thyroid cancer or a benign thyroid nodule (not recorded which). Some clones in this sample may be carry-over from other donors' samples.

This clone was picked up many times. This chain connects TRBV5-4 to TRBJ2-1; D call uncertain. Germline assignment: CDR1 SGHNT and CDR2 YYREEE (reference sequence). The ends were cut back, 10 bases at V and 9 bases at J, with 14 bases in the middle. The CDR3 is made up of 11 amino acids. The CDR3 region is CAGINGPEQFF. The DNA for the CDR3 is TGTGCCGGCATTAATGGGCCTGAGCAGTTCTTC.

The J gene is TRBJ2-6, the V gene TRBV5-1; D might be TRBD1 or TRBD2, each matching 6 bases. The CDR3 extends over 18 amino acids. The V end lost 0 bases, the J end lost 0 bases, and 13 bases lay between the germline ends. Germline V lookup: CDR1 SGHRS, CDR2 YFSETQ. CDR3 sequence (DNA): TGCGCCAGCAGCTTGGAATTAGGGGGGTCCTCTGGGGCCAACGTCCTGACTTTC. It encodes CASSLELGGSSGANVLTF.

The V call is TRBV7-2, the J call TRBJ2-7; 7 positions agree with TRBD1. V shed 3 bases and J 0 bases; nucleotides not matched to a gene: 5. The germline gives CDR1 SGHTA, CDR2 FQGNSA. The CDR3 covers 15 residues. CDR3 protein: CASSFRDSLSYEQYF. The CDR3 DNA follows: TGTGCCAGCAGCTTCCGGGACAGCCTCTCCTACGAGCAGTACTTC.

By share of the sample, this clone is medium-sized (0.01 to 0.1%). This chain links TRBV28 with TRBJ1-2; 8 bases match TRBD1. Germline assignment: CDR1 MDHEN and CDR2 SYDVKM. J was trimmed by 4 bases and V by 4 bases; bases with no gene match: 5. CDR3 size: 14 residues. CDR3 protein: CASSSTGGGYGYTF. Here the CDR3 DNA reads TGTGCCAGCAGTTCCACAGGGGGAGGCTATGGCTACACCTTC.

This clone came up a few times. The chain employs TRBV28 and TRBJ2-5; 11 bases line up with TRBD1. CDR3 length: 15 residues. V lost 3 bases and J lost 4; bases outside the gene matches: 4. Germline V gene data show CDR1 as MDHEN and CDR2 as SYDVKM. CDR3 DNA: TGTGCCAGCAGTTTGGACAGGGGGCGAAGAGAGACCCAGTACTTC. Protein sequence: CASSLDRGRRETQYF.

J is TRBJ2-3 and V is TRBV20-1; 9 positions match TRBD1. Trimming removed 5 bases from V and 4 bases from J; junction bases left unmatched: 7. Germline V gives CDR1 DFQATT, CDR2 SNEGSKA (reference sequence). The length of the CDR3 is 14 residues. The CDR3 protein is CSAGDRDVADTQYF. The DNA of the CDR3 is TGCAGTGCTGGGGACAGGGATGTCGCAGATACGCAGTATTTT.

The gene calls are TRBV12-3 or TRBV12-4 and TRBJ2-7; no reliable D call. Trimming pared 6 bases from V and 3 bases from J, leaving 9 bases between. This CDR3 has 12 amino acids. The CDR3 sequence: CASSRNSYEQYF. CDR3 coding DNA: TGTGCCAGCAGCCGGAATAGCTACGAGCAGTACTTC.

This chain uses TRBV11-2 with TRBJ1-1; D is ambiguous. The germline V and J ends were trimmed by 5 bases and 1 base, with 11 bases remaining between them. The CDR3 has 14 amino acids. Germline V CDR1 and CDR2: SGHAT, FQNNGV. In DNA form, the CDR3 reads TGTGCCAGCAGCCCCGCGGTCACGAACACTGAAGCTTTCTTT. Residues: CASSPAVTNTEAFF.

This clone was counted between two and nine times. This rearrangement joins TRBV5-1 to TRBJ1-1; D ambiguous. The germline gives CDR1 SGHRS, CDR2 YFSETQ. V lost 1 base, J lost 5 bases, and 9 bases lay in between. The CDR3 is 13 residues long. In DNA form, the CDR3 reads TGCGCCAGCAGCTTGTTGAAACAGACTGAAGCTTTCTTT. Encoded protein: CASSLLKQTEAFF.